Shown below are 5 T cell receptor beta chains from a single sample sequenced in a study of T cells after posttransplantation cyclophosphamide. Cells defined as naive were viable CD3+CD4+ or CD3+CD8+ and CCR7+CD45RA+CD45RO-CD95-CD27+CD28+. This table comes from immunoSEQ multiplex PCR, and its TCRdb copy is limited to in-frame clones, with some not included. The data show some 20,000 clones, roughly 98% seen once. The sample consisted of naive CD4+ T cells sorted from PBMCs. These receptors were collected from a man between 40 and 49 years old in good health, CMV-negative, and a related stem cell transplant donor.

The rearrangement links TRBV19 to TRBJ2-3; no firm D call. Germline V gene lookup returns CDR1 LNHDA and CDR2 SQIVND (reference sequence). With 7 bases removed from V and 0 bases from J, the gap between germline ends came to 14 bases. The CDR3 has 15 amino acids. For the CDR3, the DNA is TGTGCCAGTACCCTCGGAGCGTCTAGCACAGATACGCAGTATTTT. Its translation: CASTLGASSTDTQYF.

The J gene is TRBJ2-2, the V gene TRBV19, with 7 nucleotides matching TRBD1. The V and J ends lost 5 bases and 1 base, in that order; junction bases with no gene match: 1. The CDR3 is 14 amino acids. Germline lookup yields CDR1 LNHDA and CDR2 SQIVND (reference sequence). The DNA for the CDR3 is TGTGCCAGTAGTCGACAGGGGAACACCGGGGAGCTGTTTTTT. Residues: CASSRQGNTGELFF.

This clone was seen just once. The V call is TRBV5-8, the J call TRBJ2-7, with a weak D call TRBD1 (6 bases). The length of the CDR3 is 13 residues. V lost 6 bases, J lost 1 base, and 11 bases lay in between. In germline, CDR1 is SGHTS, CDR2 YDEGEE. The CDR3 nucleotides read TGTGCCAGCATAGACAGGTCTTCCTACGAGCAGTACTTC. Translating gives CASIDRSSYEQYF.

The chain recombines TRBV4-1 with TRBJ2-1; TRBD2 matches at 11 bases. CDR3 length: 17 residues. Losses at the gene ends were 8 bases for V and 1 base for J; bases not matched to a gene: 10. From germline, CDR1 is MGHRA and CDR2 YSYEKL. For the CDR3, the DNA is TGCGCCAGCGTAGCGGGAGGGCCCTCTAAGTCCTACAATGAGCAGTTCTTC. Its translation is CASVAGGPSKSYNEQFF.

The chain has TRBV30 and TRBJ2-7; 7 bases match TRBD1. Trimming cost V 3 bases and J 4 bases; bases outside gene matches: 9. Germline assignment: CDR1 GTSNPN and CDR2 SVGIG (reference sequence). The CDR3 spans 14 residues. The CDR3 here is CAWSKDRSGYEQYF. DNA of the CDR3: TGTGCCTGGAGCAAGGACAGGTCCGGGTACGAGCAGTACTTC.